Below, 6 T cell receptor beta chains from the same sample are listed, as sequenced in a study of T cells in tuberculosis. Time point denoted: new active TB diagnosis, blood taken before or within 7 days of starting treatment. TCRdb's table, derived via immunoSEQ multiplex PCR, lists solely in-frame clones and lacks some. This table holds tens of thousands of clones, nearly 90% found once. This sample comprised PBMCs, obtained at tuberculosis diagnosis. The receptors derive from an adult with tuberculosis.

This clone has just one count. This rearrangement joins TRBV28 to TRBJ1-5, with D possibly TRBD1 on 6 matching bases. CDR1 is MDHEN, CDR2 SYDVKM, per germline. The CDR3 covers 14 residues. The V gene lost 6 bases and the J gene lost 1 base, with 10 bases spanning the gap. The CDR3 DNA follows: TGTGCCAGCAGCCTTACAGGGAGCAATCAGCCCCAGCATTTT. This codes for CASSLTGSNQPQHF.

The chain couples TRBV18 to TRBJ1-2, with 10 nucleotides matching TRBD1. V lost 3 bases to trimming and J lost 4 bases; unmatched junction nucleotides: 5. The CDR3 loop spans 15 amino acids. Per germline, CDR1 KGHSH and CDR2 LQKENI. The CDR3 spells CASSPWGQGSYGYTF. The DNA of the CDR3 is TGTGCCAGCTCACCTTGGGGACAGGGGAGCTATGGCTACACCTTC.

The CDR3 region is CASSSPSGSMYEQYF. The DNA of the CDR3 is TGTGCCAGCAGCTCTCCTAGCGGGAGTATGTACGAGCAGTACTTC. This chain links TRBV13 with TRBJ2-7, with 10 bases fitting TRBD2. V was clipped by 4 bases and J by 4 bases; unmatched bases: 7. CDR1 and CDR2 from the germline V gene are PRHDT and FYEKMQ (reference sequence). CDR3 length: 15 residues.

The chain combines TRBV27 with TRBJ2-5, with D uncertain. This CDR3 is 15 amino acids long. V shed 5 bases and J shed 2 bases, with 15 bases lying between them. The germline gives CDR1 MNHEY, CDR2 SMNVEV (reference sequence). The CDR3 nucleotides read TGTGCCAGCAGTCCCTTAAGCGAGGCACAAGAGACCCAGTACTTC. Its translation: CASSPLSEAQETQYF.

The rearrangement joins TRBV4-3 to TRBJ1-1; 7 bases map to TRBD1. The V gene's germline CDR1 is LGHNA and CDR2 YSLEER. V dropped 2 bases and J dropped 6; count of bases not matched to a gene: 12. CDR3 length: 16 amino acids. The CDR3 loop is CASSQHPLGRGAEAFF. The DNA of the CDR3 is TGCGCCAGCAGCCAACACCCGTTAGGCAGGGGGGCTGAAGCTTTCTTT.

J is TRBJ2-5 and V is TRBV5-4; 7 bases are a match to TRBD1. There are 14 residues in the CDR3. Germline CDR1 is SGHNT and CDR2 is YYREEE (reference sequence). The V gene end was trimmed by 4 bases and the J gene end by 5 bases; junction bases not matched to a gene: 8. CDR3 coding DNA: TGTGCCAGCAGCGCCACAGGGGTTAGGGAGACCCAGTACTTC. As protein: CASSATGVRETQYF.